A selection of T cell receptor beta chains follows, all from one sample in a study of blood T cell repertoires in COVID-19. Assay used: immunoSEQ multiplex PCR; TCRdb lists only in-frame clones, some missing. The table includes some 120,000 clones, around nine tenths detected once. Sequenced input: peripheral blood. The receptors come from a human donor in a cohort sampled during active COVID-19. CDR3s include the opening cysteine and the closing phenylalanine or tryptophan. The D gene is left open where the match is weak. Part of the rows lack a size; the others show once, few, many or a class for expanded clones.

len: 19
d_gene: TRBD2
j_gene: TRBJ2-7
abundance: -
v_gene: TRBV11-2
CDR3nt: TGTGCCAGCAGCCACCTCCGGGCAGGGAGTGATAGCGGGAGATACGAGCAGTACTTC
CDR3aa: CASSHLRAGSDSGRYEQYF

len: 16
d_gene: -
j_gene: TRBJ2-7
abundance: once
v_gene: TRBV6-1
CDR3nt: TGTGCCAGCAGTGAATCCGGGACACAATTTTACTACGAGCAGTACTTC
CDR3aa: CASSESGTQFYYEQYF

len: 14
d_gene: TRBD2
j_gene: TRBJ2-3
abundance: -
v_gene: TRBV5-1
CDR3nt: TGCGCCAGCAGGGTCGAACTAGCGCCGGATACGCAGTATTTT
CDR3aa: CASRVELAPDTQYF

len: 14
d_gene: -
j_gene: TRBJ2-5
abundance: -
v_gene: TRBV4-2
CDR3nt: TGTGCCAGCAGCATGCTGACAGGTGAAGAGACCCAGTACTTC
CDR3aa: CASSMLTGEETQYF

len: 14
d_gene: -
j_gene: TRBJ2-7
abundance: -
v_gene: TRBV19
CDR3nt: TGTGCCAGTAGTATCGGCCAGGGGACCTACGAGCAGTACTTC
CDR3aa: CASSIGQGTYEQYF

len: 16
d_gene: -
j_gene: TRBJ1-4
abundance: -
v_gene: TRBV28
CDR3nt: TGTGCCAGCAGTTCCGGCGGGGCTGCAACTAATGAAAAACTGTTTTTT
CDR3aa: CASSSGGAATNEKLFF

len: 16
d_gene: TRBD2
j_gene: TRBJ2-1
abundance: -
v_gene: TRBV2
CDR3nt: TGTGCCAGCAGCTTATCGACTAGCGGCCCACGCAATGAGCAGTTCTTC
CDR3aa: CASSLSTSGPRNEQFF

len: 15
d_gene: TRBD1
j_gene: TRBJ1-2
abundance: -
v_gene: TRBV6-5
CDR3nt: TGTGCCAGCAGTCTGGGACAGGGCTTTAACTATGGCTACACCTTC
CDR3aa: CASSLGQGFNYGYTF

len: 16
d_gene: -
j_gene: TRBJ2-1
abundance: -
v_gene: TRBV19
CDR3nt: TGTGCCAGTAGTTCCCGACAGCTTAGCTCCTACAATGAGCAGTTCTTC
CDR3aa: CASSSRQLSSYNEQFF

len: 14
d_gene: -
j_gene: TRBJ1-6
abundance: -
v_gene: TRBV7-5
CDR3nt: TGTGCCGGCGACAGGCACTGCTATAATTCACCCCTCCACTTT
CDR3aa: CAGDRHCYNSPLHF

len: 15
d_gene: -
j_gene: TRBJ1-3
abundance: -
v_gene: TRBV28
CDR3nt: TGTGCCAGCAGTTTATCTTCGGGGAGTGGAAACACCATATATTTT
CDR3aa: CASSLSSGSGNTIYF

len: 15
d_gene: -
j_gene: TRBJ2-2
abundance: -
v_gene: TRBV19
CDR3nt: TGTGCCAGTAGCCAAACCCTCCCAGGGACCGGGGAGCTGTTTTTT
CDR3aa: CASSQTLPGTGELFF

len: 11
d_gene: -
j_gene: TRBJ2-7
abundance: -
v_gene: TRBV5-4
CDR3nt: TGTGCCAGCAGCTTTTCGGGGGAGCAGTACTTC
CDR3aa: CASSFSGEQYF

len: 15
d_gene: TRBD1
j_gene: TRBJ1-1
abundance: few
v_gene: TRBV6-5
CDR3nt: TGTGCCAGCAGCCTTAGGGGACAGTCGAACACTGAAGCTTTCTTT
CDR3aa: CASSLRGQSNTEAFF

len: 14
d_gene: -
j_gene: TRBJ2-3
abundance: -
v_gene: TRBV27
CDR3nt: TGTGCCAGCAGTTCCGGGTGGAGTCCAGATACGCAGTATTTT
CDR3aa: CASSSGWSPDTQYF

len: 19
d_gene: TRBD2
j_gene: TRBJ2-6
abundance: -
v_gene: TRBV4-1
CDR3nt: TGCGCCAGCAGCCAAGAACTAGCGGGGGTGTACTCCGGGGCCAACGTCCTGACTTTC
CDR3aa: CASSQELAGVYSGANVLTF

len: 12
d_gene: -
j_gene: TRBJ2-7
abundance: -
v_gene: TRBV12-3/TRBV12-4
CDR3nt: TGTGCCAGCAGTTTGTACTACTACGAGCAGTACTTC
CDR3aa: CASSLYYYEQYF

len: 16
d_gene: TRBD1
j_gene: TRBJ1-1
abundance: few
v_gene: TRBV13
CDR3nt: TGTGCCAGCAGCGGAGGACAGGGAGGGATGAACACTGAAGCTTTCTTT
CDR3aa: CASSGGQGGMNTEAFF

len: 16
d_gene: -
j_gene: TRBJ2-1
abundance: -
v_gene: TRBV29-1
CDR3nt: TGCAGCGTTGAAGATCCCGACAGAGTGCTTTACAATGAGCAGTTCTTC
CDR3aa: CSVEDPDRVLYNEQFF

len: 14
d_gene: TRBD1
j_gene: TRBJ2-7
abundance: -
v_gene: TRBV9
CDR3nt: TGTGCCAGCAGCGCCGGACAGGCCTCCTACGAGCAGTACTTC
CDR3aa: CASSAGQASYEQYF

len: 17
d_gene: TRBD2
j_gene: TRBJ2-1
abundance: -
v_gene: TRBV7-2
CDR3nt: TGTGCCAGCAGCCCCGGGACTAGCGGGAGCTCTCGCAATGAGCAGTTCTTC
CDR3aa: CASSPGTSGSSRNEQFF

len: 13
d_gene: -
j_gene: TRBJ2-7
abundance: -
v_gene: TRBV4-1
CDR3nt: TGCGCCAGCAGCCGTGACATCTCCTACGAGCAGTACTTC
CDR3aa: CASSRDISYEQYF

len: 16
d_gene: TRBD2
j_gene: TRBJ2-5
abundance: -
v_gene: TRBV18
CDR3nt: TGTGCCAGCTCTTCCTATGGGCTAGCGGGAGGAGAGACCCAGTACTTC
CDR3aa: CASSSYGLAGGETQYF

len: 13
d_gene: TRBD1
j_gene: TRBJ1-1
abundance: -
v_gene: TRBV6-1
CDR3nt: TGTGCCAGCAGTGACAGGACAGGGTTTGAAGCTTTCTTT
CDR3aa: CASSDRTGFEAFF

len: 15
d_gene: TRBD2
j_gene: TRBJ2-7
abundance: -
v_gene: TRBV5-6
CDR3nt: TGTGCCAGCAGCGTAGGGACTAGCGGGGGGACCGAGCAGTACTTC
CDR3aa: CASSVGTSGGTEQYF

len: 13
d_gene: TRBD2
j_gene: TRBJ2-5
abundance: -
v_gene: TRBV11-2
CDR3nt: TGTGCCAGCAGCCCCACGGGGGGGGAGACCCAGTACTTC
CDR3aa: CASSPTGGETQYF

len: 14
d_gene: TRBD1
j_gene: TRBJ2-3
abundance: -
v_gene: TRBV10-3
CDR3nt: TGTGCCACTGATGCACAGGGGGGAGGAGATACGCAGTATTTT
CDR3aa: CATDAQGGGDTQYF

len: 12
d_gene: -
j_gene: TRBJ1-5
abundance: -
v_gene: TRBV6-5
CDR3nt: TGTGCCAGCGAAACGGGGGGTCAGCCCCAGCATTTT
CDR3aa: CASETGGQPQHF

len: 12
d_gene: -
j_gene: TRBJ1-2
abundance: -
v_gene: TRBV29-1
CDR3nt: TGCAGCGTTGGAAAGACAAGCTATGGCTACACCTTC
CDR3aa: CSVGKTSYGYTF

len: 12
d_gene: -
j_gene: TRBJ2-7
abundance: -
v_gene: TRBV11-2
CDR3nt: TGTGCCAGCAGCTTAGCCGGGGTCGAGCAGTACTTC
CDR3aa: CASSLAGVEQYF

len: 16
d_gene: TRBD1
j_gene: TRBJ1-1
abundance: once
v_gene: TRBV5-1
CDR3nt: TGCGCCAGCAGCTCGGCGACAGGGTCTATGAACACTGAAGCTTTCTTT
CDR3aa: CASSSATGSMNTEAFF

len: 14
d_gene: -
j_gene: TRBJ1-3
abundance: -
v_gene: TRBV5-4
CDR3nt: TGTGCCAGCAGCTTGTTTTCAGGGGGAAACACCATATATTTT
CDR3aa: CASSLFSGGNTIYF

len: 14
d_gene: -
j_gene: TRBJ1-5
abundance: -
v_gene: TRBV30
CDR3nt: TGTGCCTGGAGTGTAGCGGGGGGAAATCAGCCCCAGCATTTT
CDR3aa: CAWSVAGGNQPQHF

len: 13
d_gene: TRBD2
j_gene: TRBJ2-7
abundance: -
v_gene: TRBV28
CDR3nt: TGTGCCAGCAGACCGGGAGGGACCTACGAGCAGTACTTC
CDR3aa: CASRPGGTYEQYF

len: 15
d_gene: TRBD1
j_gene: TRBJ2-3
abundance: -
v_gene: TRBV30
CDR3nt: TGTGCCTGGGGGGATGGGACAGGGAGGTTGGATACGCAGTATTTT
CDR3aa: CAWGDGTGRLDTQYF